This T cell receptor (beta chain) was recorded in a study of shared clonotypes between healthy human individuals. Here immunoSEQ multiplex PCR was the method, and the copy in TCRdb shows in-frame clones only, minus some. Altogether around 500,000 clones are present, around four fifths being singletons, with the ten largest covering 12%. In germline, CDR1 is SGHAT, CDR2 FQDESV (reference sequence). This CDR3 is 15 amino acids long. J lost 4 bases, V lost 1 base, and 7 bases had no gene match. The gene calls are TRBV11-1 and TRBJ2-7; TRBD1 agrees at 7 bases. This TCR derives from a woman between 40 and 50 years old in good health. Some clones in this sample may be carry-over from other donors' samples. Sequenced: PBMCs. In DNA, the CDR3 is TGTGCCAGCAGCTTAGTAGGGGGCAGGTTGTACGAGCAGTACTTC. Translating it yields CASSLVGGRLYEQYF.